Below are 26 T cell receptor beta chains sequenced from a single sample in a study of T cell repertoires in cytomegalovirus infection (dated by TCRdb to about 2019). No antigen has been assigned to these receptors. In light of the paper, this sample's treatment or condition label describes: in vitro stimulation with specific CMV peptide epitopes to enrich CMV-specific T cells. The listed sequencing device is Illumina HiSeq 1500. TCRdb trimmed the raw reads at Q25, called clones with MiXCR and kept productive beta chains. Merged by CDR3 protein, the rows form single entries marked with the most common genes and DNA. In all, the sample holds hundreds of thousands of distinct CDR3 sequences, and approximately 31% of those were seen once. Roughly 12% of the sample lies in the top ten. Source: cultured CD8+ T cells from PBMCs, taken from culture after CMV antigen stimulation. These receptor sequences come from a human donor in good health (CMV status not recorded). Some clones in this sample may be carry-over from other donors' samples.

This clonotype turned up a few times. The V call is TRBV10-1, the J call TRBJ2-7; D gene ambiguous. Trimming shortened V by 3 bases and J by 0 bases, and 9 bases separated the two germline ends. The CDR3 runs 14 residues. Germline V lookup: CDR1 WNHNN, CDR2 SYGVQD (reference sequence). The CDR3 reads CASSDSPSSYEQYF. The DNA for the CDR3 is TGCGCCAGCAGTGACAGCCCCAGCTCCTACGAGCAGTACTTC.

Comment on this clonotype: Relative to the germline gene, one junction end is altered; a read error may explain this. This rearrangement joins TRBV28 to TRBJ2-3, with 14 positions matching TRBD2. From germline, CDR1 is MDHEN and CDR2 SYDVKM. There are 17 residues in the CDR3. The CDR3 DNA follows: TGTGTCAGCAGTCTAACGACTAGCGGGGGGGTCACAGATACGCAGTATTTT. It is translated as CVSSLTTSGGVTDTQYF.

The chain combines TRBV19 with TRBJ1-5; perhaps TRBD1 as D (5 bases). This CDR3 is built from 19 residues. In germline, CDR1 is LNHDA, CDR2 SQIVND (reference sequence). The ends were cut back, 3 bases at V and 0 bases at J, with 21 bases in the middle. DNA for the CDR3: TGTGCCAGTAGTATGGACGTCTTCAGGGATCGAGGTAGCAATCAGCCCCAGCATTTT. Translation: CASSMDVFRDRGSNQPQHF.

This clonotype has just a few counts. This sequence joins TRBV9 and TRBJ2-5; the match to TRBD2 covers 8 bases. Losses at the gene ends were 6 bases for V and 1 base for J; bases not matched to a gene: 8. The CDR3 is 15 amino acids. Germline CDR1 and CDR2: SGDLS and YYNGEE. CDR3 sequence reads: CASNQLAGFQETQYF. The CDR3 bases are TGTGCCAGCAACCAGTTAGCGGGGTTCCAAGAGACCCAGTACTTC.

The table lists this clonotype with a few counts. J is TRBJ2-7 and V is TRBV6-2 or TRBV6-3; D is unresolved. The CDR3 extends over 13 amino acids. The V gene lost 5 bases and the J gene lost 2 bases, with 10 bases spanning the gap. Germline CDR1 MNHEY, CDR2 SVGEGT. This CDR3 reads CASSPIEAYEQYF. The DNA of the CDR3 is TGTGCCAGCAGTCCCATCGAGGCCTACGAGCAGTACTTC.

The chain links TRBV4-1 to TRBJ1-1, with 8 bases matching TRBD1. CDR1 is MGHRA, CDR2 YSYEKL, per germline. The CDR3 runs 15 residues. The V segment lost 4 bases and the J segment 3 bases; nucleotides outside the gene matches: 7. The CDR3 bases are TGCGCCAGCAGCCGGGTGGACAGGGTAGACACTGAAGCTTTCTTT. Translated, it gives CASSRVDRVDTEAFF.

CDR3 loop: CASSQGTSGGYTQYF. CDR3 nucleotides: TGCGCCAGCAGCCAAGGGACTAGCGGGGGTTATACGCAGTATTTT. The rearrangement joins TRBV4-3 to TRBJ2-3, with TRBD2 identical over 13 bases. V was pared by 1 base and J by 7 bases, with 2 bases of the junction left unmatched. CDR3 size: 15 residues. Germline V gene lookup returns CDR1 LGHNA and CDR2 YSLEER.

This clonotype was counted ten times or more. This chain connects TRBV7-6 to TRBJ1-4, with D possibly matching TRBD1 (5 bases). The V and J ends lost 5 bases and 6 bases respectively, with 13 bases between them. The CDR3 length is 14 residues. CDR1 is SGHVS, CDR2 FNYEAQ, per germline. CDR3 in DNA: TGTGCCAGCAGCCGGGGACCCTCCGATGAAAAACTGTTTTTT. This gives the protein CASSRGPSDEKLFF.

This clonotype occurred a few times. The chain carries TRBV7-8 and TRBJ1-5; D gene uncertain. Germline-derived CDR1 and CDR2 are SGHVS and FQNEAQ. V lost 1 base and J lost 8, with 15 bases in between. The CDR3 spans 15 residues. CDR3 protein: CASSLELAGSEPQHF. CDR3 DNA: TGTGCCAGCAGCTTAGAACTGGCGGGCAGTGAGCCCCAGCATTTT.

The chain is built from TRBV6-1 and TRBJ2-7; 9 nucleotides match TRBD2. Germline CDR1 is MNHNS and CDR2 is SASEGT. This CDR3 spans 14 amino acids. V trimming: 5 bases; J trimming: 4 bases; junction bases outside the gene matches: 6. The CDR3 loop reads CASSQRGAGYEQYV. The CDR3 nucleotides read TGTGCCAGCAGTCAGCGGGGGGCCGGGTACGAGCAGTACGTC.

J is TRBJ1-4 and V is TRBV19; no reliable D call. The CDR3 runs 10 residues. Germline-derived CDR1 and CDR2 are LNHDA and SQIVND (reference sequence). V lost 7 bases to trimming and J lost 7 bases, with 4 bases between them. The CDR3: CASTGEKLFF. In DNA, the CDR3 is TGTGCCAGTACCGGTGAAAAACTGTTTTTT.

In DNA form, the CDR3 reads TGTGCCAGCAGCTTAGAGGCTGCCTATGTGAACACTGAAGCTTTCTTT. Protein: CASSLEAAYVNTEAFF. The V gene is TRBV7-8, the J gene TRBJ1-1; unclear D gene. CDR3 length equals 16 residues. The germline V gene has CDR1 SGHVS and CDR2 FQNEAQ. Trimming shortened V by 1 base and J by 0 bases, and 12 bases separated the two germline ends.

The J gene is TRBJ1-2, the V gene TRBV2; no reliable D call. V dropped 6 bases and J dropped 8 bases, with 22 bases sitting between them. Germline CDR1 and CDR2: SNHLY and FYNNEI. This CDR3 contains 15 residues. DNA for the CDR3: TGTGCCAGCAGCGGCCTTAGGGTCAAATCGCAGGGCTACACCTTC. Encoded protein: CASSGLRVKSQGYTF. Based on the CDR3 plus reference TRBV2 and TRBJ1-2, the full variable domain is EPEVTQTPSHQVTQMGQEVILRCVPISNHLYFYWYRQILGQKVEFLVSFYNNEISEKSEIFDDQFSVERPDGSNFTLKIRSTKLEDSAMYFCASSGLRVKSQGYTFGSGTRLTVV.

This clonotype occurred a few times. The gene calls are TRBV3-1 and TRBJ2-1; D may be TRBD1 (5 bases). CDR1 and CDR2 from the germline V gene are LGHDT and YNNKEL (reference sequence). The CDR3 has 18 amino acids. The V gene lost 0 bases and the J gene lost 2 bases, with 17 bases spanning the gap. DNA of the CDR3: TGTGCCAGCAGCCAAGAGTCTTTAGCAGGGTATCCCTACAATGAGCAGTTCTTC. The encoded protein is CASSQESLAGYPYNEQFF.

This clonotype was recorded a few times. V usage is TRBV7-4 and J usage is TRBJ2-7; D is uncertain. Deletions cut 5 bases from V and 2 bases from J, with 10 bases between. The germline V gene encodes CDR1 SGHVT and CDR2 SQSDAQ. The CDR3 has 13 residues. The CDR3, as DNA: TGTGCCAGCAGCGGCAAGGGCCCCTACGAGCAGTACTTC. It specifies CASSGKGPYEQYF.

About this clonotype: A single base separates this from a much larger clone, so it may be a read error. V gene TRBV7-8 combines with J gene TRBJ2-2; 11 bases agree with TRBD2. The germline V gene encodes CDR1 SGHVS and CDR2 FQNEAQ. V lost 10 bases to trimming and J lost 3 bases; unmatched junction nucleotides: 10. This CDR3 has 16 amino acids. CDR3 protein: CANIKLAGDDTGELFF. In DNA, the CDR3 is TGTGCCAACATCAAACTAGCGGGGGACGACACCGGGGAGCTGTTTTTT.

This clonotype was seen more than once but under ten times. The chain links TRBV7-3 to TRBJ2-7; D gene uncertain. The CDR3 runs to 13 residues. Germline V gene lookup returns CDR1 SGHTA and CDR2 FQGTGA. Trimming pared 3 bases from V and 5 bases from J, leaving 11 bases between. For the CDR3, the DNA is TGTGCCAGCAGCTTCCTAGAGGAGAACGAGCAGTACGTC. Amino acid sequence: CASSFLEENEQYV.

This clonotype was seen only a few times. V gene TRBV24-1 combines with J gene TRBJ2-2, with 15 bases aligning to TRBD2. The CDR3 sequence is 19 residues long. Trimming cost V 3 bases and J 1 base; bases outside gene matches: 5. Germline V gives CDR1 KGHDR, CDR2 SFDVKD. The CDR3: CATSDIRTSGGVNTGELFF. The CDR3 nucleotides read TGTGCCACCAGTGATATCCGGACTAGCGGGGGGGTGAACACCGGGGAGCTGTTTTTT.

This clonotype was seen a handful of times. The chain has TRBV28 and TRBJ2-2, with a tentative D call TRBD2 (5 bases). The germline V and J ends were trimmed by 3 bases and 10 bases, with 24 bases remaining between them. The CDR3 runs 17 residues. The germline V gene has CDR1 MDHEN and CDR2 SYDVKM. This CDR3 is CASSLSTALDWPPELFF. Written as DNA, the CDR3 is TGTGCCAGCAGTTTGTCTACAGCACTAGACTGGCCCCCGGAGCTGTTTTTT. Based on the CDR3 plus reference TRBV28 and TRBJ2-2, the full variable domain is DVKVTQSSRYLVKRTGEKVFLECVQDMDHENMFWYRQDPGLGLRLIYFSYDVKMKEKGDIPEGYSVSREKKERFSLILESASTNQTSMYLCASSLSTALDWPPELFFGEGSRLTVL.

The J gene is TRBJ2-7, the V gene TRBV4-1; 9 bases map to TRBD2. Germline CDR1 is MGHRA and CDR2 is YSYEKL. V shed 3 bases and J 3 bases; nucleotides not matched to a gene: 6. CDR3 length: 15 residues. Here the CDR3 reads CASSQIAGVYYEQYF. The DNA of the CDR3 is TGCGCCAGCAGCCAGATAGCGGGGGTATACTACGAGCAGTACTTC.

V is TRBV27 and J is TRBJ1-5; 8 bases map to TRBD1. CDR3 length equals 15 residues. The trim removed 3 bases at V and 7 bases at J, leaving 8 bases unmatched. CDR1 MNHEY and CDR2 SMNVEV come from the germline V gene (reference sequence). The DNA of the CDR3 is TGTGCCAGCAGTTTTTCAGGGGGCGCTCCCCAGCCCCAGCATTTT. Residues: CASSFSGGAPQPQHF.

This clonotype was found a few times. This chain connects TRBV7-2 to TRBJ1-4, with 8 bases fitting TRBD1. The trim removed 5 bases at V and 1 base at J, leaving 6 bases unmatched. Germline V lookup: CDR1 SGHTA, CDR2 FQGNSA. The CDR3 covers 16 residues. CDR3 residues: CASSVGGQGTNEKLFF. CDR3 nucleotides: TGTGCCAGCAGCGTAGGTGGACAGGGAACTAATGAAAAACTGTTTTTT.

J is TRBJ2-2 and V is TRBV24-1; 9 nucleotides align to TRBD1. The trim removed 5 bases at V and 6 bases at J, leaving 6 bases unmatched. The CDR3 sequence is 15 residues long. Germline V gene lookup returns CDR1 KGHDR and CDR2 SFDVKD. The CDR3 region is CATSGRTGEPGELFF. CDR3 bases: TGTGCCACCAGTGGACGGACAGGGGAGCCCGGGGAGCTGTTTTTT.

Ten or more counts support this clonotype. The V call is TRBV7-2, the J call TRBJ1-3; TRBD1 matches at 8 bases. The CDR3 extends over 16 amino acids. CDR1 SGHTA and CDR2 FQGNSA come from the germline V gene. The ends lost 5 bases at V and 0 bases at J; junction bases unmatched: 6. This CDR3 reads CASSRTGLNSGNTIYF. Written as DNA, the CDR3 is TGTGCCAGCAGCCGGACAGGGCTAAACTCTGGAAACACCATATATTTT.

There are a few counts of this clonotype. V is TRBV28 and J is TRBJ1-1, with 7 bases lining up with TRBD1. CDR1 MDHEN and CDR2 SYDVKM come from the germline V gene. This CDR3 is 14 amino acids long. Germline trimming cut 5 bases from V and 4 bases from J; bases unmatched to any gene: 7. The CDR3 bases are TGTGCCAGCAGTCCCAGGGACAGTTTCACTGAAGCTTTCTTT. It encodes CASSPRDSFTEAFF.

Comment on this clonotype: One end of the junction does not line up with germline, which may come from a read error. The rearrangement joins TRBV9 to TRBJ1-1, with unresolved D. This CDR3 is 14 amino acids long. Germline V gene lookup returns CDR1 SGDLS and CDR2 YYNGEE. The CDR3 DNA sequence: TGTTCCAGCAGCGTAGTAGGGTCAGACACTGAAGCTTTCTTT. Translating gives CSSSVVGSDTEAFF.